The entry below describes one TCR beta chain. There is no known antigen for this receptor. One base away there is no much larger clone; base qualities are not given. The CDR3 covers 16 residues, taking in both the cysteine and the phenylalanine. The kept DNA is CDR3 alone, 48 bases in frame from the first base. Trimming takes 5 bases off V and 4 bases off J; junction bases not matched to a gene: 11. CDR1 and CDR2 are drawn from the germline V gene: SNHLY, FYNNEI. Donors formed part of the validation cohort, which comprised approximately 130 subjects and was distinct from the first cohort of 690 or so subjects. Library preparation employed the immunoSEQ multiplex PCR assay. The study's own analysis went as follows. To diagnose cytomegalovirus status from the catalog of TCR beta chain sequences, a statistical classification framework was built. TCRdb limited this immuneACCESS table to in-frame rearrangements with V and J called. A share of clones is missing; checked studies link under half to unresolved V genes, and the rest is unexplained. V and J calls and clone size follow that table, whereas D and trimming were derived from the DNA. The sample profile shows approximately 260,000 clones; about 90% of them were found once. Of the sample, around 1.3% is held by the ten largest clones.

This entry belongs to a study of cytomegalovirus exposure and HLA in healthy donors (dated by TCRdb to about 2017). About the investigation overall: According to a later analysis, the roughly 120 validation repertoires were produced on the same platform as the roughly 600 repertoires of the first cohort. The study aimed to test whether cataloging public T cell receptors could reveal signatures of past pathogen exposure. A separate validation cohort of approximately 120 different subjects was used in addition to the roughly 620-subject first cohort. To predict cytomegalovirus infection status, the study brought together high-throughput TCR immunosequencing, statistical association of individual TCRs with disease status, and machine learning. What the research found in general, with its limitations: A total of fewer than 200 TCR beta chains were listed by the study as associated with cytomegalovirus. Most TCR sequences were observed very rarely across donors, whereas some public TCRs were present in many individuals. The authors suggested that the approach could potentially be extended to other disease states and immunological phenotypes. The validation cohort had no HLA typing available for a later analysis, so co-occurrence within that cohort was assessed over all 120 or so repertoires. Of the cluster scores, about 94% were above 0 in a later analysis, which found that TCRs clustered in the first cohort also tended to co-occur in the approximately 130 validation repertoires. The classifier was reported to diagnose cytomegalovirus status with high specificity and sensitivity in both the original cohort and the validation cohort. In vitro tests confirmed that a few of the cytomegalovirus-associated TCR beta chains recognize cytomegalovirus antigens.

What was sequenced was PBMCs. The V gene is TRBV2 and the J gene is TRBJ2-7; a stretch of 10 junction bases matches TRBD1. The TCR sequence derives from a woman aged 30 to 39 in good health and CMV-seropositive. The nucleotides read TGTGCCAGCAGTCACGCCCGGGACAGGGGAATATACGAGCAGTACTTC. Its protein is CASSHARDRGIYEQYF.